This T cell receptor beta chain was identified in a study of blood T cell repertoires in COVID-19. In the original workflow: Amplification from reference gene primers served as the basis for estimated nucleated cell counts. Data came from immunoSEQ multiplex PCR; TCRdb stores just in-frame clones and leaves some out. V and J calls and clone size follow that table, whereas D and trimming were derived from the DNA. The sample lists a few hundred thousand clones, around 84% occurring once. Germline V gives CDR1 MNHNS, CDR2 SASEGT. The V segment lost 6 bases and the J segment 10 bases; nucleotides outside the gene matches: 8. This CDR3 is 13 amino acids long.

V is TRBV6-1 and J is TRBJ2-2, with 7 bases lining up with TRBD2. Sequenced: PBMCs or T cells enriched from blood (not recorded which). The TCR originated in a woman aged 18-35 years who had recovered from COVID-19. The CDR3 region has the DNA TGTGCCAGCAGATCCGGGGGGTCGGTGGAGCTGTTTTTT. Residues: CASRSGGSVELFF.